This T cell receptor (beta chain) was recorded in a study of response to subunit inactivated influenza vaccine. Details on this clonotype: The target antigen is unknown.

Study results and caveats: With each seasonal influenza vaccination, the authors suggested, few new T cells are recruited.

The CDR3 sequence is 18 residues long. Trimming at V came to 5 bases and at J to 11 bases, leaving 20 bases not matched to a gene. Looked up from germline, CDR1 is MDHEN and CDR2 is SYDVKM. MiXCR was run by TCRdb on the RT-PCR reads, yielding one entry per CDR3 protein. The table shows just over 300,000 distinct CDR3 sequences, with around a fifth occurring only once. The chain uses TRBV28 and TRBJ2-1; 11 bases line up with TRBD2. The source is a man aged 50-75 years who received an inactivated influenza vaccine. The sample was PBMCs from blood, taken about 19 months after vaccination. CDR3 loop: CASSTAPGLAALRWKQFF. In DNA form, the CDR3 reads TGTGCCAGCAGTACAGCCCCGGGACTAGCGGCCCTCCGATGGAAGCAGTTCTTC.